Detailed here is one TCR beta chain. Its antigen remains unidentified. V was pared by 2 bases and J by 3 bases, with 20 bases between. Germline V gene data show CDR1 as SGHDN and CDR2 as FVKESK. The CDR3 contains 17 residues. This specimen comes from a study of T cell responses to AZD1222 COVID-19 vaccine. Study results and caveats: Recipients of two AZD1222 doses showed rising Spike-specific TCR breadth and depth. Every sample of the repertoires postdated the peak T cell response. As reported, nearly half of all spike-specific TCRs target variant regions that are unmutated. Only a handful of people who got AZD1222 tested seropositive at baseline.

Only in-frame clones appear in the TCRdb table, and some are missing; sequencing was by immunoSEQ multiplex PCR. The table lists about 120,000 clones, 85% to 95% of them singletons. The receptor was isolated from an adult in good health. This rearrangement joins TRBV14 to TRBJ2-7; D is perhaps TRBD1 (6 bases). Sequencing used peripheral blood, obtained on day 0 of AZD1222 vaccination. This CDR3 is CASSQWDTGVPLYEQYF. CDR3 coding DNA: TGTGCCAGCAGCCAATGGGACACAGGCGTTCCCCTCTACGAGCAGTACTTC.